This T cell receptor (beta chain) was sequenced during a study of beta chain features in type 1 diabetes. Study-wide results and limits: When Type 1 diabetes patients were examined, their TCRB CDR3s proved moderately but significantly shorter in all four CD4+ subsets. When VDJ junctions were examined, type 1 diabetes patients showed fewer insertions and more deletions. Across patients, naive, central memory and Treg TCRB repertoires exhibited apparently greater similarity than was observed across healthy donors.

Every bit of the isolated RNA underwent reverse transcription, so sequencing read expressed TCRB transcripts. Clones were sequenced by immunoSEQ multiplex PCR, and TCRdb holds only the in-frame ones, with some missing. This table has roughly 160,000 clones, less than 10% appearing once. This CDR3 is built from 14 residues. V was clipped by 3 bases and J by 12 bases; unmatched bases: 7. Per the germline V gene, CDR1 is SGHTA and CDR2 is FQGNSA. Of note for this clone: The antigen remains undetermined.

A CD45RO/CCR7/CD25/CD127/CD95/CD27 panel sorted naive, central memory, regulatory and stem cell-like memory CD4+ cells. The sample was central memory CD4+ T cells from blood. The J gene is TRBJ2-1, the V gene TRBV7-2, with 11 bases lining up with TRBD2. The sequence was collected from a man between 18 and 35 years old with type 1 diabetes. CDR3: CASSFSGGALGQFF. CDR3 DNA sequence: TGTGCCAGCAGCTTTAGCGGGGGGGCTCTGGGGCAGTTCTTC.